The 26 T cell receptor beta chains given below trace back to one sample, sequenced in a study of spatial heterogeneity in lung cancer. This sample's time point: sample taken at primary tumor resection. Sequencing was performed on whole RNA extracted from tumor and nontumor lung tissue, or from frozen PBMC, and the material was left unsorted. In TCRdb, the 5' RACE reads were re-called with MiXCR into one record per CDR3 protein. The sample holds tens of thousands of distinct CDR3 sequences; roughly 13% are singletons and the top ten take 55% to 70%. Source: PBMCs, taken at surgery. These receptor sequences come from a male donor with early-stage non-small cell lung cancer.

This clonotype was seen once. V and J are TRBV6-5 and TRBJ2-5; possible D gene TRBD1, 6 bases. In germline, CDR1 is MNHEY, CDR2 SVGAGI. The CDR3 has 13 amino acids. V shed 6 bases and J shed 5 bases, with 13 bases lying between them. CDR3 sequence: CASRFTGRETQYF. In nucleotides, the CDR3 is TGTGCCAGCAGATTCACAGGGCGGGAGACCCAGTACTTC.

This clonotype was seen only a few times. This chain joins TRBV5-1 and TRBJ1-1; D gene ambiguous. The CDR3 loop spans 15 amino acids. V was cut by 4 bases and J by 1 base, with 14 bases left in between. Germline CDR1 and CDR2: SGHRS and YFSETQ. The DNA of the CDR3 is TGCGCCAGCAGCCCTATTACTAGGGAGAACACTGAAGCTTTCTTT. It codes for CASSPITRENTEAFF.

The chain uses TRBV7-2 and TRBJ2-5; 9 bases line up with TRBD2. Germline-derived CDR1 and CDR2 are SGHTA and FQGNSA. The trim removed 7 bases at V and 2 bases at J, leaving 14 bases unmatched. This CDR3 is 17 amino acids long. CDR3 sequence reads: CASTLRPGLASQETQYF. The DNA of the CDR3 is TGTGCCAGCACCCTTCGGCCGGGACTAGCAAGTCAAGAGACCCAGTACTTC.

This clonotype was picked up a small number of times. The gene calls are TRBV6-2 or TRBV6-3 and TRBJ2-7, with a possible D match to TRBD2 (6 bases). This CDR3 has 14 residues. Germline lookup yields CDR1 MNHEY and CDR2 SVGEGT. The V end lost 5 bases, the J end lost 3 bases, and 14 bases lay between the germline ends. Here the CDR3 reads CASSADGTFYEQYF. The CDR3, as DNA: TGTGCCAGCAGTGCAGACGGGACTTTCTACGAGCAGTACTTC.

This chain uses TRBV18 with TRBJ1-5; perhaps TRBD1 as D (5 bases). V was cut by 3 bases and J by 7 bases, with 16 bases left in between. Germline V gene data show CDR1 as KGHSH and CDR2 as LQKENI. The CDR3 consists of 15 residues. The CDR3 sequence is CASSPGGIPGQPQHF. CDR3 nucleotides: TGTGCCAGCTCACCGGGGGGGATCCCCGGGCAGCCCCAGCATTTT.

This clonotype was seen repeatedly, ten times or more. This chain joins TRBV6-5 and TRBJ1-4; D uncertain. CDR1 and CDR2 from the germline V gene are MNHEY and SVGAGI. V lost 6 bases to trimming and J lost 3 bases, with 11 bases between them. The length of the CDR3 is 14 residues. CDR3 region: CASRRASANEKLFF. CDR3 bases: TGTGCCAGCAGAAGAGCGTCGGCTAATGAAAAACTGTTTTTT.

This clonotype is a singleton in its sample. The V and J genes are TRBV4-1 and TRBJ2-3; D may be TRBD2 (6 bases). With 1 base removed from V and 4 bases from J, the gap between germline ends came to 12 bases. Germline CDR1 and CDR2: MGHRA and YSYEKL. There are 15 residues in the CDR3. The CDR3 DNA follows: TGCGCCAGCAGCCAAGGACTAGGTAGGGCAGATACGCAGTATTTT. Its translation: CASSQGLGRADTQYF.

V gene TRBV7-2 combines with J gene TRBJ2-7, with TRBD2 matching over 10 bases. The CDR3 has 15 amino acids. The V segment lost 5 bases and the J segment 2 bases; nucleotides outside the gene matches: 6. In germline, CDR1 is SGHTA, CDR2 FQGNSA. The DNA of the CDR3 is TGTGCCAGCAGCCGGACTAGCGGAAAGACCTACGAGCAGTACTTC. The encoded protein is CASSRTSGKTYEQYF.

To note about this clonotype: This may be a read error: a much more frequent sequence differs by one nucleotide. The CDR3 here is CASSHRFLVPDTLYF. The CDR3 DNA sequence: TGTGCCAGCAGCCATCGTTTCCTAGTCCCAGATACGCTGTATTTT. This chain uses TRBV7-6 with TRBJ2-3; D unclear. CDR1 is SGHVS and CDR2 is FNYEAQ in the germline V gene. This CDR3 has 15 residues.

This clonotype was detected only a few times. This rearrangement joins TRBV4-1 to TRBJ2-2; D uncertain. The CDR3 is made up of 17 amino acids. CDR1 is MGHRA and CDR2 is YSYEKL in the germline V gene. V gave up 0 bases and J gave up 3 bases, with 14 bases separating them. Here the CDR3 reads CASSQDKEREDTGELFF. DNA for the CDR3: TGCGCCAGCAGCCAAGATAAAGAGAGAGAGGACACCGGGGAGCTGTTTTTT.

The chain has TRBV27 and TRBJ2-5; D is undetermined. CDR1 and CDR2 from the germline V gene are MNHEY and SMNVEV (reference sequence). V shed 0 bases and J shed 6 bases, with 8 bases lying between them. This CDR3 has 13 residues. The CDR3 reads CASSLSGLKTQYF. The CDR3 nucleotides read TGTGCCAGCAGTTTATCAGGGCTAAAGACCCAGTACTTC.

The V call is TRBV7-9, the J call TRBJ1-4; tentative D call: TRBD1 (5 bases). The CDR3 is 14 amino acids. Germline V gives CDR1 SEHNR, CDR2 FQNEAQ (reference sequence). Trimming stripped 5 bases from V and 4 bases from J, with 11 bases between. CDR3 amino acids: CASSKDTFNEKLFF. Here the CDR3 DNA reads TGTGCCAGCAGCAAGGACACTTTTAATGAAAAACTGTTTTTT.

The table lists this clonotype with a few counts. The chain employs TRBV4-3 and TRBJ2-3; D not certain. V dropped 0 bases and J dropped 4 bases, with 8 bases sitting between them. The CDR3 is 14 residues long. The germline CDR1 and CDR2 sequences are LGHNA and YSLEER. The CDR3, as DNA: TGCGCCAGCAGCCAAGAGGGCCGGGCAGATACGCAGTATTTT. Amino acids: CASSQEGRADTQYF.

This clonotype was counted ten times or more. This chain joins TRBV9 and TRBJ2-2, with 11 positions matching TRBD2. Germline-derived CDR1 and CDR2 are SGDLS and YYNGEE. Unmatched junction bases numbered 6, after V lost 4 bases and J lost 4 bases. The CDR3 is 16 residues long. The CDR3 DNA is TGTGCCAGCAGCCCCCGGACTAGCGGGTTCACCGGGGAGCTGTTTTTT. Protein product: CASSPRTSGFTGELFF.

In this sample, this clonotype turned up many times. The chain joins TRBV29-1 to TRBJ1-2, with D perhaps matching TRBD1 (6 bases). Per germline, CDR1 SQVTM and CDR2 ANQGSEA. The CDR3 is made up of 12 amino acids. V lost 2 bases, J lost 8 bases, and 12 bases lay in between. The CDR3 spells CSVESGARGYTF. CDR3 nucleotide sequence: TGCAGCGTTGAATCGGGGGCGCGCGGCTACACCTTC. The variable domain in full, with the rest retrieved from reference TRBV29-1 and TRBJ1-2, is SAVISQKPSRDICQRGTSLTIQCQVDSQVTMMFWYRQQPGQSLTLIATANQGSEATYESGFVIDKFPISRPNLTFSTLTVSNMSPEDSSIYLCSVESGARGYTFGSGTRLTVV.

The sample holds many counts of this clonotype. The J gene is TRBJ2-7, the V gene TRBV28; no clear D gene. The CDR3 spans 16 residues. Trimming cost V 1 base and J 0 bases, with 13 bases left between them. Germline assignment: CDR1 MDHEN and CDR2 SYDVKM. The chain's CDR3 is CASSLYPTASSYEQYF. In DNA form, the CDR3 reads TGTGCCAGCAGTTTATACCCCACGGCAAGCTCCTACGAGCAGTACTTC.

The chain employs TRBV5-1 and TRBJ2-7; D may be TRBD1 (5 bases). This CDR3 has 16 amino acids. V was pared by 4 bases and J by 5 bases, with 22 bases between. CDR1 is SGHRS and CDR2 is YFSETQ in the germline V gene. Here the CDR3 reads CASSHPGLSGYDEQYF. CDR3 nucleotide sequence: TGCGCCAGCAGCCACCCGGGTTTATCAGGGTACGACGAGCAGTACTTC. Looking up the rest from reference TRBV5-1 and TRBJ2-7 gives the full variable domain: KAGVTQTPRYLIKTRGQQVTLSCSPISGHRSVSWYQQTPGQGLQFLFEYFSETQRNKGNFPGRFSGRQFSNSRSEMNVSTLELGDSALYLCASSHPGLSGYDEQYFGPGTRLTVT.

The V and J genes are TRBV5-1 and TRBJ2-1, with TRBD2 matching 10 bases. V lost 4 bases to trimming and J lost 10 bases; unmatched junction nucleotides: 14. CDR3 length: 16 residues. Germline loops: CDR1 SGHRS, CDR2 YFSETQ. The CDR3 coding sequence is TGCGCCAGCAGCGTACTTCAAGGACTAGCGGATAACGAGCAGTTCTTC. Protein: CASSVLQGLADNEQFF.

V usage is TRBV7-3 and J usage is TRBJ2-3; unclear D gene. V lost 4 bases, J lost 4 bases, and 6 bases lay in between. Germline V gene data show CDR1 as SGHTA and CDR2 as FQGTGA. The CDR3 is made up of 12 amino acids. The CDR3 coding sequence is TGTGCCAGCAGCTCCGGCCCAGATACGCAGTATTTT. As protein: CASSSGPDTQYF.

This clonotype was seen only a few times. The rearrangement uses TRBV5-1 and TRBJ2-1, with 10 bases aligning to TRBD2. Germline CDR1 is SGHRS and CDR2 is YFSETQ. There are 14 residues in the CDR3. V shed 2 bases, J shed 10 bases, and the junction held 6 bases outside the gene matches. DNA for the CDR3: TGCGCCAGCAGCTTCCTAGCGGGAGCAGTAGAGCAGTTCTTC. Protein product: CASSFLAGAVEQFF. The whole variable domain, remainder taken from reference TRBV5-1 and TRBJ2-1, is KAGVTQTPRYLIKTRGQQVTLSCSPISGHRSVSWYQQTPGQGLQFLFEYFSETQRNKGNFPGRFSGRQFSNSRSEMNVSTLELGDSALYLCASSFLAGAVEQFFGPGTRLTVL.

This clonotype turned up a few times. The chain carries TRBV7-2 and TRBJ2-7; 8 positions agree with TRBD1. Trimming cost V 4 bases and J 0 bases; bases outside gene matches: 5. This CDR3 is 15 amino acids long. Germline assignment: CDR1 SGHTA and CDR2 FQGNSA. The CDR3 is CASSSDRGRSYEQYF. The CDR3 DNA sequence: TGTGCCAGCAGCTCCGACAGGGGACGCTCCTACGAGCAGTACTTC.

This clonotype was observed at least ten times. The V gene is TRBV9, the J gene TRBJ2-1, with TRBD2 identical over 8 bases. The CDR3 consists of 15 residues. Looked up from germline, CDR1 is SGDLS and CDR2 is YYNGEE. The V segment lost 3 bases and the J segment 2 bases; nucleotides outside the gene matches: 4. CDR3 residues: CASSASGRPYNEQFF. DNA of the CDR3: TGTGCCAGCAGCGCGAGCGGGAGACCCTACAATGAGCAGTTCTTC.

This chain connects TRBV12-3 or TRBV12-4 to TRBJ1-6; possible D gene TRBD1, 5 bases. The CDR3 runs 13 residues. Trimming removed 8 bases at V and 2 bases at J, with 7 bases between. In nucleotides, the CDR3 is TGTGCCAGCCGGGGACCCTATAATTCACCCCTCCACTTT. This translates into CASRGPYNSPLHF.

The V gene is TRBV6-2 or TRBV6-3, the J gene TRBJ2-7; perhaps TRBD2 as D (6 bases). This CDR3 is 13 amino acids long. The V and J ends lost 11 bases and 2 bases respectively, with 16 bases between them. Germline-derived CDR1 and CDR2 are MNHEY and SVGEGT. CDR3 DNA: TGTGCCGCCCACGGGACTCAACCCTACGAGCAGTACTTC. Protein product: CAAHGTQPYEQYF.

With respect to this clonotype: Its ends do not fully match the called genes, so a read error is possible. The CDR3 bases are TGTGCCAGCAGTTGGGGACAATATAGTTCACCCCTCCACTTT. Protein sequence: CASSWGQYSSPLHF. The chain links TRBV12-3 or TRBV12-4 to TRBJ1-6, with TRBD1 as a possible D gene (6 bases). This CDR3 spans 14 amino acids.

V gene TRBV2 combines with J gene TRBJ2-1; no clear D. The CDR3 is 14 residues long. V lost 3 bases to trimming and J lost 4 bases, with 10 bases between them. CDR1 is SNHLY, CDR2 FYNNEI, per germline. The chain's CDR3 is CASSELGLYNEQFF. The CDR3, as DNA: TGTGCCAGCAGTGAGCTAGGATTGTACAATGAGCAGTTCTTC.